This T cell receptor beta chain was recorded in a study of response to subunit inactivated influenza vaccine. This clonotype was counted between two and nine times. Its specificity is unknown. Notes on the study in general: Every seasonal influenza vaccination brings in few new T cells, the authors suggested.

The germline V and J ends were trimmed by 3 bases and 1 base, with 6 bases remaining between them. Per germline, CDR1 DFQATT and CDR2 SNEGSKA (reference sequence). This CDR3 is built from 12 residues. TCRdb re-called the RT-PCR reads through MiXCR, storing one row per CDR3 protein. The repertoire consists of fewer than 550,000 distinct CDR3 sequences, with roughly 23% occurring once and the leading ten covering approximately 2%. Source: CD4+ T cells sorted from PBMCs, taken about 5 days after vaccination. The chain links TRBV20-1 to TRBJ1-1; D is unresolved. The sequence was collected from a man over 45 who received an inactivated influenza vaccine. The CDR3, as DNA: TGCAGTGCTAGCCAACAGAACACTGAAGCTTTCTTT. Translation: CSASQQNTEAFF.